One and the same sample provided the 7 T cell receptor beta chains below, sequenced in a study of spatial heterogeneity in lung cancer (dated by TCRdb to between 2017 and 2020). The method behind the library was 5' RACE. Sequencing was performed on a NextSeq 500. TCRdb reran the public reads through fastp at Q25 and MiXCR, keeping productive beta chains. Rows merge per CDR3 protein into single entries with the most common DNA and genes. For this sample the table gives tens of thousands of distinct CDR3 sequences, of which less than 6% were detected only once. The biggest ten clones account for roughly 36% of the sample. Explained via the paper, the time point label denotes: sample taken at primary tumor resection. This sample comprised PBMCs, obtained at surgery. These receptors were taken from a male donor with early-stage non-small cell lung cancer.

In this sample, this clonotype turned up many times. The rearrangement uses TRBV4-2 and TRBJ2-1; D could derive from TRBD1 or TRBD2 (5 bases each). Trimming shortened V by 1 base and J by 3 bases, and 10 bases separated the two germline ends. The germline CDR1 and CDR2 sequences are LGHNA and YNFKEQ. The CDR3 length is 15 residues. The CDR3 loop reads CASSQGGSIYNEQFF. In DNA, the CDR3 is TGTGCCAGCAGCCAAGGGGGGTCGATCTACAATGAGCAGTTCTTC.

This clonotype has ten or more counts. The rearrangement links TRBV7-2 to TRBJ2-5; 9 bases match TRBD2. Trimming removed 5 bases from V and 4 bases from J; junction bases left unmatched: 5. The CDR3 has 14 amino acids. Germline CDR1 is SGHTA and CDR2 is FQGNSA. The CDR3 region is CASSRGLAGETQYF. The CDR3 bases are TGTGCCAGCAGCCGGGGACTAGCAGGAGAGACCCAGTACTTC.

The chain carries TRBV7-2 and TRBJ1-2; weak D call: TRBD1 (6 bases). Trimming shortened V by 4 bases and J by 4 bases, and 13 bases separated the two germline ends. Germline lookup yields CDR1 SGHTA and CDR2 FQGNSA. The CDR3 covers 14 residues. The CDR3, as DNA: TGTGCCAGCAGCTCCCCGACAGGACTCTATGGCTACACCTTC. Translated, it gives CASSSPTGLYGYTF.

This clonotype occurred a few times. This chain connects TRBV7-2 to TRBJ1-5; D is possibly TRBD1 (5 bases). CDR1 and CDR2 (germline): SGHTA, FQGNSA. The CDR3 spans 12 residues. Between the trimmed V and J ends, which lost 3 bases and 7 bases, there was a span of 7 bases. The CDR3 DNA follows: TGTGCCAGCAGCTTGCAGGGACAGCCCCAGCATTTT. Protein sequence: CASSLQGQPQHF.

This clonotype has only a few counts. The chain joins TRBV7-2 to TRBJ2-3, with D perhaps TRBD2 (6 bases). Germline values: CDR1 SGHTA, CDR2 FQGNSA. CDR3 length: 15 amino acids. The V gene lost 4 bases and the J gene lost 4 bases, with 15 bases spanning the gap. This chain's CDR3 is CASSSTRVLSDTQYF. CDR3 nucleotides: TGTGCCAGCAGCTCGACTAGAGTATTATCAGATACGCAGTATTTT. Full variable domain (outside the CDR3, taken from reference TRBV7-2 and TRBJ2-3): GAGVSQSPSNKVTEKGKDVELRCDPISGHTALYWYRQSLGQGLEFLIYFQGNSAPDKSGLPSDRFSAERTGGSVSTLTIQRTQQEDSAVYLCASSSTRVLSDTQYFGPGTRLTVL.

In its sample, this clonotype is medium-sized. The rearrangement links TRBV28 to TRBJ1-4; perhaps TRBD1 as D (5 bases). This CDR3 comprises 12 residues. CDR1 is MDHEN, CDR2 SYDVKM, per germline. V shed 11 bases and J shed 10 bases, with 17 bases lying between them. DNA for the CDR3: TGTGCCTCCACGGGTCCCGGGGGAAAACTGTTTTTT. Protein product: CASTGPGGKLFF. The whole variable domain, remainder taken from reference TRBV28 and TRBJ1-4, is DVKVTQSSRYLVKRTGEKVFLECVQDMDHENMFWYRQDPGLGLRLIYFSYDVKMKEKGDIPEGYSVSREKKERFSLILESASTNQTSMYLCASTGPGGKLFFGSGTQLSVL.

This clonotype was counted ten times or more. The genes are TRBV4-2 and TRBJ1-1; 9 bases align to TRBD1. Trimming cost V 0 bases and J 0 bases; bases outside gene matches: 8. Germline CDR1 and CDR2: LGHNA and YNFKEQ. This CDR3 region has 18 residues. The CDR3 bases are TGTGCCAGCAGCCAAGAGCGCGGGACAGGGAGAATGAACACTGAAGCTTTCTTT. Translated, it gives CASSQERGTGRMNTEAFF.